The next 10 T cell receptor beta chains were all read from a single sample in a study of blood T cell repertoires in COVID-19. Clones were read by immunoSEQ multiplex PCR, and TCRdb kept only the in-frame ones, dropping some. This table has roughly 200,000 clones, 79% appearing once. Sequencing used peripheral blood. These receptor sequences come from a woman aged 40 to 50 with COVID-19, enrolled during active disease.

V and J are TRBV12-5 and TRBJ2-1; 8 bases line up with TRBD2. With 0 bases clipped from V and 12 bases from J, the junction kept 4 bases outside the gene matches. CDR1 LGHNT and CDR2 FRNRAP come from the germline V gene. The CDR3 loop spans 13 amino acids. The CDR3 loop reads CASGLVSGGPQFF. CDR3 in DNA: TGTGCTAGTGGTTTGGTAAGCGGGGGACCGCAGTTCTTC.

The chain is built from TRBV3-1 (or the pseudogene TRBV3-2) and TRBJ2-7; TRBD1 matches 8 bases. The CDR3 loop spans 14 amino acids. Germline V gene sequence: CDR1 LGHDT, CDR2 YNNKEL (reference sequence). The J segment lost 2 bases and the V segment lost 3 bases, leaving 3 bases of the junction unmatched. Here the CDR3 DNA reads TGTGCCAGCAGCCACTCGGGACAGGCCTACGAGCAGTACTTC. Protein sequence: CASSHSGQAYEQYF.

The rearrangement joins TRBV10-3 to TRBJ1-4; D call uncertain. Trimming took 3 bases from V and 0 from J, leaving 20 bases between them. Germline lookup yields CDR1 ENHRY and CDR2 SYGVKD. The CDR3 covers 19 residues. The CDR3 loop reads CAISEGPLTSTATNEKLFF. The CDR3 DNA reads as TGTGCCATCAGTGAAGGCCCCCTGACAAGTACAGCAACTAATGAAAAACTGTTTTTT.

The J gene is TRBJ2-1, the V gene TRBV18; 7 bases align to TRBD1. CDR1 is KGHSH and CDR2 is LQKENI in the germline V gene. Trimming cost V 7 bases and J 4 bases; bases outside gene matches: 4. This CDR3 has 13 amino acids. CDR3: CASCETGYNEQFF. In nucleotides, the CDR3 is TGTGCCAGCTGTGAGACAGGGTACAATGAGCAGTTCTTC.

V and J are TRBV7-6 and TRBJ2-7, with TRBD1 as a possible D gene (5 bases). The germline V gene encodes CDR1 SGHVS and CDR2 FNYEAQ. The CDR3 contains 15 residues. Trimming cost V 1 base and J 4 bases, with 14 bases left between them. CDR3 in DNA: TGTGCCAGCAGCTTAGGGACATTCGGCCCTTACGAGCAGTACTTC. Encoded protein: CASSLGTFGPYEQYF.

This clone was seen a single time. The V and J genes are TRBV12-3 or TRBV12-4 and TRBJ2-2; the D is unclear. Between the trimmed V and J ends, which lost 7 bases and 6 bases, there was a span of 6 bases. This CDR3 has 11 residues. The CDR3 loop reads CASTSPGELFF. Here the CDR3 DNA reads TGTGCCAGCACCTCCCCCGGGGAGCTGTTTTTT.

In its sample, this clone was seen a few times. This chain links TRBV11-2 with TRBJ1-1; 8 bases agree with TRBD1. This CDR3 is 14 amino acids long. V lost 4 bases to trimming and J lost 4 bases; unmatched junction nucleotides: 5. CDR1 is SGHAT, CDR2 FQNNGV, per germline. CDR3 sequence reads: CASSSQGAVTEAFF. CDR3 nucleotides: TGTGCCAGCAGCTCGCAGGGGGCGGTCACTGAAGCTTTCTTT.

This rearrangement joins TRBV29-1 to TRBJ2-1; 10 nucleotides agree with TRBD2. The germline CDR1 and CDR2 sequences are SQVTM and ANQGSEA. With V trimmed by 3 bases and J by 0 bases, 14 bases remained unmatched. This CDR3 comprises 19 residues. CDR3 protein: CSVDGASGGYSTSYNEQFF. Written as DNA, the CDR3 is TGCAGCGTTGACGGGGCTAGCGGGGGATACTCCACCTCCTACAATGAGCAGTTCTTC.

In DNA, the CDR3 is TGTGCCAGCAGCTTCGGGGGAAACACAGATACGCAGTATTTT. The encoded protein is CASSFGGNTDTQYF. This chain connects TRBV5-5 to TRBJ2-3; the D gene is possibly TRBD2 (6 bases). The CDR3 sequence is 14 residues long. V lost 2 bases to trimming and J lost 2 bases, with 9 bases between them. The germline gives CDR1 SGHKS, CDR2 YYEKEE (reference sequence).

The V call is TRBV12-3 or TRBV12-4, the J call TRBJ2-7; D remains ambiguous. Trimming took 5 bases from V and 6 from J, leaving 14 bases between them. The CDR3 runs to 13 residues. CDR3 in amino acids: CASSPHPPGEQYF. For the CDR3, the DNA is TGTGCCAGCAGTCCCCATCCCCCGGGCGAGCAGTACTTC.